This T cell receptor (beta chain) was identified during a study of somatic mutations in cytotoxic T cells in rheumatoid arthritis. Study details: Flow cytometric sorting isolated some V beta antibody-stained T-cell populations at nearly 100% purity, and among them were V beta1+ cells that underwent TCRB sequencing.

The table came from immunoSEQ multiplex PCR; TCRdb's copy has only in-frame clones and leaves some out. This table holds 25,000 to 30,000 clones, 82% found once. In regard to this clone: Its antigen is unidentified.

Whole-study results and caveats: The slight TRBV07 underrepresentation in rheumatoid arthritis patients was not adjusted for multiple comparisons.

This CDR3 has 15 residues. CDR1 and CDR2 from the germline V gene are MNHNS and SASEGT. Trimming stripped 4 bases from V and 4 bases from J, with 14 bases between. The genes are TRBV6-1 and TRBJ1-5; D possibly corresponds to TRBD1 (5 bases). This clonotype originated in a man aged 45-60 years in good health. The sequenced sample consisted of CD8+ T cells sorted from blood. CDR3 in amino acids: CASSGTPLGNQPQHF. CDR3 bases: TGTGCCAGCAGTGGGACACCTTTGGGGAATCAGCCCCAGCATTTT.